Shown below are 2 T cell receptor beta chains from a single sample sequenced in a study of identical twins. Via MiXCR, TCRdb re-called the 5' RACE reads, giving one row per CDR3 protein. The sample yields a few hundred thousand distinct CDR3 sequences, roughly an eighth seen once. These same records also appear under a second study, on yellow fever vaccine responses in identical twins.

The sequenced sample consisted of CD4+ T cells sorted from blood. The receptors derive from a woman aged 18-30 years in good health.

This clonotype has at least ten counts. V usage is TRBV11-2 and J usage is TRBJ1-4, with D tentatively TRBD1 (5 bases). Germline V lookup: CDR1 SGHAT, CDR2 FQNNGV. V was trimmed by 5 bases and J by 4 bases, leaving 14 bases between them. The CDR3 extends over 15 amino acids. The CDR3 spells CASSPNGQVNEKLFF. CDR3 nucleotides: TGTGCCAGCAGCCCGAATGGACAAGTTAATGAAAAACTGTTTTTT.

V usage is TRBV5-1 and J usage is TRBJ2-1, with D possibly TRBD1 on 6 matching bases. CDR1 SGHRS and CDR2 YFSETQ come from the germline V gene. V was cut by 4 bases and J by 4 bases, with 18 bases left in between. This CDR3 has 16 residues. The CDR3 sequence: CASSPATGFWYNEQFF. In DNA, the CDR3 is TGCGCCAGCAGCCCAGCAACAGGGTTCTGGTACAATGAGCAGTTCTTC.